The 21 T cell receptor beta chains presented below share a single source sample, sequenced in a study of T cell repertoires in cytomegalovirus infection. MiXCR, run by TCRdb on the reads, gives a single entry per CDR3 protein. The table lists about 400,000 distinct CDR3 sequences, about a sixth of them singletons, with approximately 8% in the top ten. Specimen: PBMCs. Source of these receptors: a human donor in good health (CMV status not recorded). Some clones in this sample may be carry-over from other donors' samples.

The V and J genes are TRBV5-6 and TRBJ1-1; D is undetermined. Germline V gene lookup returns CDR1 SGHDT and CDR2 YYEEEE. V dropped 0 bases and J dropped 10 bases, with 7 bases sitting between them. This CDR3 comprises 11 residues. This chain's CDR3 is CASSLADVAFF. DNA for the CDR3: TGTGCCAGCAGCTTGGCCGACGTAGCTTTCTTT.

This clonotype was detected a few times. The CDR3 sequence is CAWSADLQGNSPLHF. The CDR3 bases are TGTGCCTGGAGCGCCGATTTACAGGGGAATTCACCCCTCCACTTT. The chain links TRBV30 to TRBJ1-6; 7 bases match TRBD1. The CDR3 has 15 amino acids. The germline CDR1 and CDR2 sequences are GTSNPN and SVGIG (reference sequence). After removal of 3 bases from V and 7 bases from J, the junction contained 9 bases not matched to a gene. Full variable domain (remainder filled in from reference TRBV30 and TRBJ1-6): SQTIHQWPATLVQPVGSPLSLECTVEGTSNPNLYWYRQAAGRGLQLLFYSVGIGQISSEVPQNLSASRPQDRQFILSSKKLLLSDSGFYLCAWSADLQGNSPLHFGNGTRLTVT.

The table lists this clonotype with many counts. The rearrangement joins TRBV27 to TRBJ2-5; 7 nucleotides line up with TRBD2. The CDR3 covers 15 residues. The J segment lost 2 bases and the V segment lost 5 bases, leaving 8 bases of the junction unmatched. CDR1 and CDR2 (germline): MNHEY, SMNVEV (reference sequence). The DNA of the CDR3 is TGTGCCAGCAGTCCCAAGAGGACTAGGCAAGAGACCCAGTACTTC. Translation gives CASSPKRTRQETQYF.

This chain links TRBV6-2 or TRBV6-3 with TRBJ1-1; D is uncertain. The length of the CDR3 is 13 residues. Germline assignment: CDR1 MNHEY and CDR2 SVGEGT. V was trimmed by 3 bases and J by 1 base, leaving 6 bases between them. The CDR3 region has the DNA TGTGCCAGCAGTTATCTGGGGAACACTGAAGCTTTCTTT. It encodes CASSYLGNTEAFF.

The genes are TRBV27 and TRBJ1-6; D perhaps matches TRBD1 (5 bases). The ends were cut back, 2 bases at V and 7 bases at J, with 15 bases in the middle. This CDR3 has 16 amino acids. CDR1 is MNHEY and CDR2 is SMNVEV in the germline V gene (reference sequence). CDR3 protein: CASSLGAYGKNSPLHF. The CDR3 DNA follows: TGTGCCAGCAGTTTAGGGGCTTACGGGAAAAATTCACCCCTCCACTTT.

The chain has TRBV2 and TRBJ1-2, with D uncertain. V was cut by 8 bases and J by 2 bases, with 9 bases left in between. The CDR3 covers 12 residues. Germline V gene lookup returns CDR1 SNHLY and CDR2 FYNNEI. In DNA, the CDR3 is TGTGCCAGCGCCATGGAGAACTATGGCTACACCTTC. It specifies CASAMENYGYTF.

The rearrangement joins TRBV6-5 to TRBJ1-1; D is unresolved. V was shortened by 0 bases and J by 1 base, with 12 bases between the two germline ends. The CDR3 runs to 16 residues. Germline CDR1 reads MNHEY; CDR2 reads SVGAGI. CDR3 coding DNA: TGTGCCAGCAGTTACTCGTCCGGGCACACGAACACTGAAGCTTTCTTT. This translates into CASSYSSGHTNTEAFF.

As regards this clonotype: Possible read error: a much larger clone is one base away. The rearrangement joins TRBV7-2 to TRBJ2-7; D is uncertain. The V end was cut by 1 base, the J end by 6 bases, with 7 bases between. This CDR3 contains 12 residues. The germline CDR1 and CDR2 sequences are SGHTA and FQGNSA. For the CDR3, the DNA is TGTGCCAGCAGCTTAGATCGTGGCGAGCAGTACTTC. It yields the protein CASSLDRGEQYF.

The CDR3 DNA reads as TGCAGTGCCCCTCTAGCGGGGACCCGCGGTGAGCAGTTCTTC. Its protein is CSAPLAGTRGEQFF. This chain uses TRBV20-1 with TRBJ2-1; TRBD2 matches 9 bases. V lost 6 bases, J lost 9 bases, and 12 bases stayed unmatched. This CDR3 is 14 amino acids long. Germline V lookup: CDR1 DFQATT, CDR2 SNEGSKA (reference sequence).

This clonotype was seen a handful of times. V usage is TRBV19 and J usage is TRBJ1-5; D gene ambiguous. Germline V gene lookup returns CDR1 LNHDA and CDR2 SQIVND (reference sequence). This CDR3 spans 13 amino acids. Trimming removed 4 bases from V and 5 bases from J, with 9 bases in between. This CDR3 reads CASSTQMDQPQHF. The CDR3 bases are TGTGCCAGTAGTACCCAGATGGATCAGCCCCAGCATTTT. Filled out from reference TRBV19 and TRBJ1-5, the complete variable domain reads DGGITQSPKYLFRKEGQNVTLSCEQNLNHDAMYWYRQDPGQGLRLIYYSQIVNDFQKGDIAEGYSVSREKKESFPLTVTSAQKNPTAFYLCASSTQMDQPQHFGDGTRLSIL.

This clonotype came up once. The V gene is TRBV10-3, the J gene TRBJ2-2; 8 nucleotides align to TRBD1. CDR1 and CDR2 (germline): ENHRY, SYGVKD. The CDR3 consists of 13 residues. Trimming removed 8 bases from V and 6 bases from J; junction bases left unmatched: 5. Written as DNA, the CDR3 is TGTGCCATCGACGGACAGGGCGCCGGGGAGCTGTTTTTT. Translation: CAIDGQGAGELFF.

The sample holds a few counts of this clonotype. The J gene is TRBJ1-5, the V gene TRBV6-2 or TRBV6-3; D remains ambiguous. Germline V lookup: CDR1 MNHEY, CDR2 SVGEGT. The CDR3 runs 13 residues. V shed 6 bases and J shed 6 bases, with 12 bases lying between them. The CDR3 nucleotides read TGTGCCAGCAGCCCCGATGGGTTTCAGCCCCAGCATTTT. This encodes CASSPDGFQPQHF.

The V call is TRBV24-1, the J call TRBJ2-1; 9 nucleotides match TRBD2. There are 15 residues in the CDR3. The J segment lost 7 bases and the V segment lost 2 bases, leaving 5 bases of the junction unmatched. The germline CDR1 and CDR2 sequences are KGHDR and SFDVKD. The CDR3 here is CATSDYAGGWNEQFF. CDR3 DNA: TGTGCCACCAGTGATTACGCGGGGGGGTGGAATGAGCAGTTCTTC.

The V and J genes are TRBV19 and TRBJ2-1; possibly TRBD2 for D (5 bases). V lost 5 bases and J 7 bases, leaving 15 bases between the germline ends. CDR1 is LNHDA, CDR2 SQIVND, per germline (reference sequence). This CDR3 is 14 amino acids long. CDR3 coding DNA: TGTGCCAGTAGTTCCCGGGGTAAGAGGAATGAGCAGTTCTTC. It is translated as CASSSRGKRNEQFF.

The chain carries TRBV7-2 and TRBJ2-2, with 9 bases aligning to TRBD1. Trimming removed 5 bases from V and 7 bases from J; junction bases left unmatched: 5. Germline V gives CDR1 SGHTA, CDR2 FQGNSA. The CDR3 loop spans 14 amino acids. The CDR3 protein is CASSPGQGFGELFF. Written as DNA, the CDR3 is TGTGCCAGCAGCCCGGGACAGGGATTCGGGGAGCTGTTTTTT.

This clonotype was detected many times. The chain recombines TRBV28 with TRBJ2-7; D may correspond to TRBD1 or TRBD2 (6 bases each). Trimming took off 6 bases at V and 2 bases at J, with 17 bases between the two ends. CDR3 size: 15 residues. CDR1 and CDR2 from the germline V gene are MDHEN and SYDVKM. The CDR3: CASRPIGGRAYEQYF. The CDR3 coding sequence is TGTGCCAGCAGGCCGATCGGGGGCCGGGCCTACGAGCAGTACTTC.

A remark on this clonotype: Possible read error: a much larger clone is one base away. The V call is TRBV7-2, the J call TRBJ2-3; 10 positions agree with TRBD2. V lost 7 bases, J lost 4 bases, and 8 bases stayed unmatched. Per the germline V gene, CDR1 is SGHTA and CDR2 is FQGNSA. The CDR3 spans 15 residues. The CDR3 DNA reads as TGTGCCAGCACCCTAGCGGGGGAAAGCCCAGATACGCAGTATTTT. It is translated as CASTLAGESPDTQYF.

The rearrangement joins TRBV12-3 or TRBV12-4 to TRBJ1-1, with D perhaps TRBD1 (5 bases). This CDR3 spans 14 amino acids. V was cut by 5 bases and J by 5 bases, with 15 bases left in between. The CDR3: CASSRGLLGTEAFF. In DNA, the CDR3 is TGTGCCAGCAGTCGGGGCCTCCTAGGGACTGAAGCTTTCTTT.

CDR3 coding DNA: TGTGCCAGCAGCCCCCGGGGACAGGGGAATGAGCAGTTCTTC. Its translation is CASSPRGQGNEQFF. The rearrangement uses TRBV7-6 and TRBJ2-1, with TRBD1 identical over 10 bases. The CDR3 consists of 14 residues. Germline V gene lookup returns CDR1 SGHVS and CDR2 FNYEAQ. Trimming cost V 5 bases and J 7 bases; bases outside gene matches: 5. Full variable domain (remainder filled in from reference TRBV7-6 and TRBJ2-1): GAGVSQSPRYKVTKRGQDVALRCDPISGHVSLYWYRQALGQGPEFLTYFNYEAQQDKSGLPNDRFSAERPEGSISTLTIQRTEQRDSAMYRCASSPRGQGNEQFFGPGTRLTVL.

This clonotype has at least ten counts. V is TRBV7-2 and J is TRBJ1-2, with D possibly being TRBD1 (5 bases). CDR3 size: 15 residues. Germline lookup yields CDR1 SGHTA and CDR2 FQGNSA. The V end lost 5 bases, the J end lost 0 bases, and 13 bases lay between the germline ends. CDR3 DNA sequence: TGTGCCAGCAGCCTTCAGGGCCAAACTAACTATGGCTACACCTTC. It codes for CASSLQGQTNYGYTF. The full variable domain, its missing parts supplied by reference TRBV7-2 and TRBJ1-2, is GAGVSQSPSNKVTEKGKDVELRCDPISGHTALYWYRQSLGQGLEFLIYFQGNSAPDKSGLPSDRFSAERTGGSVSTLTIQRTQQEDSAVYLCASSLQGQTNYGYTFGSGTRLTVV.

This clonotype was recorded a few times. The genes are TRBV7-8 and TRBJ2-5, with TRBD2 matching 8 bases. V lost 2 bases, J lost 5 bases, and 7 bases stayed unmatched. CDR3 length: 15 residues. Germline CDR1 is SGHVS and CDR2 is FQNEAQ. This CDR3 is CASSLQGLGSETQYF. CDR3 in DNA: TGTGCCAGCAGCTTACAGGGACTAGGATCGGAGACCCAGTACTTC. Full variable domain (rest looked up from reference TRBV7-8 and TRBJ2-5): GAGVSQSPRYKVAKRGQDVALRCDPISGHVSLFWYQQALGQGPEFLTYFQNEAQLDKSGLPSDRFFAERPEGSVSTLKIQRTQQEDSAVYLCASSLQGLGSETQYFGPGTRLLVL.